These 3 T cell receptor beta chains originate from one sample sequenced in a study of spatial heterogeneity in lung cancer. From the 5' RACE reads, TCRdb called clonotypes with MiXCR, one entry per CDR3 protein. The sample has about 42,000 distinct CDR3 sequences; 6% to 7% are singletons. Regarding time point: sample taken at primary tumor resection. Sequencing of whole RNA from tumor, nontumor lung or frozen PBMC involved no sorting. This material consisted of PBMCs, taken at surgery. The receptor source for this set is a female donor with early-stage non-small cell lung cancer.

This clonotype was observed at least ten times. The chain is built from TRBV6-1 and TRBJ2-2; no clear D. CDR3 length equals 15 residues. Germline CDR1 is MNHNS and CDR2 is SASEGT. V was cut by 0 bases and J by 2 bases, with 7 bases left in between. The CDR3 reads CASSEAAANTGELFF. The CDR3, as DNA: TGTGCCAGCAGTGAAGCGGCAGCTAACACCGGGGAGCTGTTTTTT.

The table lists this clonotype with a few counts. V and J are TRBV7-9 and TRBJ1-6; TRBD1 aligns across 7 bases. The V and J ends lost 7 bases and 13 bases, in that order; junction bases with no gene match: 16. Germline loops: CDR1 SEHNR, CDR2 FQNEAQ (reference sequence). The CDR3 runs 15 residues. DNA for the CDR3: TGTGCCAGCATCTCCTCACAGGGGCCCGACCCTCCCCTCCACTTT. This codes for CASISSQGPDPPLHF.

This clonotype was observed many times. This rearrangement joins TRBV7-2 to TRBJ1-1; D possibly corresponds to TRBD1 (5 bases). The germline V gene encodes CDR1 SGHTA and CDR2 FQGNSA. The CDR3 has 13 residues. Trimming pared 6 bases from V and 11 bases from J, leaving 19 bases between. Here the CDR3 reads CASSIDSSSVAFF. CDR3 nucleotide sequence: TGTGCCAGCAGTATCGACAGCTCAAGCGTGGCTTTCTTT.